This T cell receptor (beta chain) was identified in a study of blood T cell repertoires in COVID-19. As for the study in general: The United States, Italy and Spain supplied acute and convalescent COVID-19 samples. Nucleic acid was either cDNA or gDNA, and it came from T cells, B-cell-depleted T cells, or PBMCs.

V was pared by 1 base and J by 2 bases, with 11 bases between. In germline, CDR1 is MGHRA, CDR2 YSYEKL. The CDR3 runs 16 residues. Under the authors' procedure: Researchers report that nucleated cell counts were estimated from reference gene primer amplification. TCRdb keeps only in-frame clones here, not all; method: immunoSEQ multiplex PCR. D and trimming come from the DNA, and the V and J calls and clone size come from that table. The table shows some 150,000 clones, with 75% to 90% occurring only once. Material for sequencing was peripheral blood. This chain uses TRBV4-1 with TRBJ2-2; D is unresolved. This clonotype was obtained from a middle-aged woman with acute or convalescent COVID-19. CDR3 nucleotide sequence: TGCGCCAGCAGCCAAGTAATCCTTAGAAACACCGGGGAGCTGTTTTTT. Translated: CASSQVILRNTGELFF.